A single sample is the source of the 26 T cell receptor beta chains below, sequenced in a study of blood T cell repertoires in COVID-19. Produced via immunoSEQ multiplex PCR; TCRdb's table is partial and in-frame only. The sample includes 260,000 or so clones, around 85% of them seen just once. Sequenced input: PBMCs or T cells enriched from blood (not recorded which). These receptors all stem from a woman in her forties or fifties who had recovered from COVID-19.

The genes are TRBV30 and TRBJ2-7, with TRBD2 matching 12 bases. Germline CDR1 GTSNPN, CDR2 SVGIG (reference sequence). The CDR3 is 14 amino acids. V shed 5 bases and J 5 bases; nucleotides not matched to a gene: 7. The CDR3 spells CAWGGLAGFDEQYF. CDR3 nucleotides: TGTGCCTGGGGAGGACTAGCGGGATTCGACGAGCAGTACTTC.

Points on this clone: In the same sample, other DNA sequences code for this CDR3. This chain links TRBV3-1 (or the pseudogene TRBV3-2) with TRBJ1-1, with 7 bases fitting TRBD1. With V trimmed by 4 bases and J by 3 bases, 2 bases remained unmatched. This CDR3 region has 13 residues. Germline values: CDR1 LGHDT, CDR2 YNNKEL (reference sequence). The CDR3 region has the DNA TGTGCCAGCAGCCTTACAGGGGACACTGAAGCTTTCTTT. This sequence encodes CASSLTGDTEAFF.

The genes are TRBV5-1 and TRBJ2-7; 10 bases align to TRBD2. V trimming: 1 base; J trimming: 3 bases; junction bases outside the gene matches: 4. The CDR3 is 15 residues long. Germline V gene data show CDR1 as SGHRS and CDR2 as YFSETQ. The CDR3 here is CASSLSTSGVYEQYF. The CDR3 DNA reads as TGCGCCAGCAGCTTGAGTACTAGCGGGGTCTACGAGCAGTACTTC.

V is TRBV11-2 and J is TRBJ2-3, with D maybe TRBD1 (5 bases). Germline values: CDR1 SGHAT, CDR2 FQNNGV. The CDR3 has 14 residues. V lost 2 bases and J lost 6, with 12 bases in between. CDR3 nucleotides: TGTGCCAGCAGCTTACGGACATCTCGGGATACGCAGTATTTT. Residues: CASSLRTSRDTQYF.

J is TRBJ1-1 and V is TRBV5-1; 7 positions agree with TRBD1. The V gene's germline CDR1 is SGHRS and CDR2 YFSETQ. There are 15 residues in the CDR3. V lost 3 bases and J lost 5; bases outside the gene matches: 10. In DNA, the CDR3 is TGCGCCAGCAGCTACGGTACACAGGGGAGAACTGAAGCTTTCTTT. Translation gives CASSYGTQGRTEAFF.

This rearrangement joins TRBV19 to TRBJ1-2, with 8 bases fitting TRBD1. This CDR3 has 15 amino acids. V trimming: 5 bases; J trimming: 4 bases; junction bases outside the gene matches: 9. Per germline, CDR1 LNHDA and CDR2 SQIVND (reference sequence). The CDR3 region has the DNA TGTGCCAGTAGTCCAGGAGACAGGGGATTCTATGGCTACACCTTC. Translation gives CASSPGDRGFYGYTF.

V and J are TRBV25-1 and TRBJ1-1; TRBD1 matches at 11 bases. The CDR3 covers 15 residues. Trimming took 5 bases from V and 6 from J; bases not matched to a gene: 8. Germline V gene lookup returns CDR1 MGHDK and CDR2 SYGVNS. CDR3 loop: CASSNRDRGFSEAFF. In DNA, the CDR3 is TGTGCCAGCAGTAACCGGGACAGGGGGTTCTCTGAAGCTTTCTTT.

The genes are TRBV29-1 and TRBJ1-1; D not certain. The germline gives CDR1 SQVTM, CDR2 ANQGSEA. The CDR3 length is 14 residues. Trimming removed 7 bases at V and 0 bases at J, with 15 bases between. CDR3 sequence: CSGSRSYLNTEAFF. CDR3 DNA: TGCAGCGGTAGCCGAAGTTACCTGAACACTGAAGCTTTCTTT.

The V call is TRBV28, the J call TRBJ1-4; D possibly corresponds to TRBD1 (5 bases). The germline CDR1 and CDR2 sequences are MDHEN and SYDVKM. V was cut by 1 base and J by 9 bases, with 9 bases left in between. The CDR3 loop spans 13 amino acids. The CDR3 reads CASSLLGGKKLFF. CDR3 bases: TGTGCCAGCAGTTTATTGGGGGGGAAAAAACTGTTTTTT.

This chain joins TRBV5-1 and TRBJ2-5; perhaps TRBD1 as D (7 bases). The germline V gene encodes CDR1 SGHRS and CDR2 YFSETQ. Trimming left V 4 bases short and J 1 base short, with 11 bases between. The CDR3 length is 14 residues. The CDR3 here is CASSRQGGQETQYF. The CDR3 DNA reads TGCGCCAGCAGCCGACAGGGAGGCCAAGAGACCCAGTACTTC.

This sequence joins TRBV7-6 and TRBJ2-1, with TRBD2 matching over 11 bases. The V segment lost 5 bases and the J segment 6 bases; nucleotides outside the gene matches: 6. Germline V gives CDR1 SGHVS, CDR2 FNYEAQ. This CDR3 contains 15 residues. The DNA for the CDR3 is TGTGCCAGCAGCCGACAACTAGCGGGAGCCAATGAGCAGTTCTTC. Protein sequence: CASSRQLAGANEQFF. The variable domain in full, with the rest retrieved from reference TRBV7-6 and TRBJ2-1, is GAGVSQSPRYKVTKRGQDVALRCDPISGHVSLYWYRQALGQGPEFLTYFNYEAQQDKSGLPNDRFSAERPEGSISTLTIQRTEQRDSAMYRCASSRQLAGANEQFFGPGTRLTVL.

The chain has TRBV4-2 and TRBJ2-7, with 7 bases aligning to TRBD2. The CDR3 sequence is 16 residues long. Germline CDR1 is LGHNA and CDR2 is YNFKEQ. V was clipped by 0 bases and J by 6 bases; unmatched bases: 11. CDR3 DNA sequence: TGTGCCAGCAGCCAAGATCCGGCGGGAGTGGTCGCCGAGCAGTACTTC. Protein: CASSQDPAGVVAEQYF.

The rearrangement joins TRBV5-1 to TRBJ2-1; D might be TRBD1 (5 bases). Deletions cut 4 bases from V and 6 bases from J, with 8 bases between. CDR1 is SGHRS and CDR2 is YFSETQ in the germline V gene. CDR3 length equals 12 residues. For the CDR3, the DNA is TGCGCCAGCAGCGGCAGGGCCAATGAGCAGTTCTTC. Its translation: CASSGRANEQFF.

This chain connects TRBV19 to TRBJ2-7; 12 bases align to TRBD1. Losses at the gene ends were 3 bases for V and 6 bases for J; bases not matched to a gene: 6. This CDR3 has 15 amino acids. The germline CDR1 and CDR2 sequences are LNHDA and SQIVND (reference sequence). In nucleotides, the CDR3 is TGTGCCAGTAGTATGGCGGGACAGGGGGCTTTCGAGCAGTACTTC. This encodes CASSMAGQGAFEQYF. The complete variable domain, with remaining parts taken from reference TRBV19 and TRBJ2-7, reads DGGITQSPKYLFRKEGQNVTLSCEQNLNHDAMYWYRQDPGQGLRLIYYSQIVNDFQKGDIAEGYSVSREKKESFPLTVTSAQKNPTAFYLCASSMAGQGAFEQYFGPGTRLTVT.

CDR3 nucleotide sequence: TGTGCCAGCAGCGCGGTACAGGGAAGGGATGGCTACACCTTC. Translating gives CASSAVQGRDGYTF. This chain joins TRBV5-4 and TRBJ1-2; possibly TRBD1 for D (6 bases). Trimming pared 4 bases from V and 6 bases from J, leaving 16 bases between. Germline V lookup: CDR1 SGHNT, CDR2 YYREEE (reference sequence). The length of the CDR3 is 14 residues.

The V and J genes are TRBV19 and TRBJ2-2, with D maybe TRBD2 (5 bases). Per germline, CDR1 LNHDA and CDR2 SQIVND (reference sequence). There are 16 residues in the CDR3. V was pared by 5 bases and J by 6 bases, with 19 bases between. CDR3 region: CASSQPYTRFPGELFF. Written as DNA, the CDR3 is TGTGCCAGTAGTCAACCGTATACTAGGTTTCCCGGGGAGCTGTTTTTT.

The chain recombines TRBV4-3 with TRBJ2-1; 8 nucleotides agree with TRBD2. Trimming took 0 bases from V and 1 from J; bases not matched to a gene: 14. CDR1 is LGHNA and CDR2 is YSLEER in the germline V gene. This CDR3 is 20 amino acids long. The CDR3 DNA sequence: TGCGCCAGCAGCCAAGAAGCATATCGTGCGGGGGGCTCTTCCTACAATGAGCAGTTCTTC. Protein: CASSQEAYRAGGSSYNEQFF.

The gene calls are TRBV4-2 and TRBJ2-1; 8 bases are shared with TRBD2. Germline V gene lookup returns CDR1 LGHNA and CDR2 YNFKEQ. The CDR3 totals 15 residues. With 0 bases clipped from V and 5 bases from J, the junction kept 3 bases outside the gene matches. CDR3 residues: CASSQETSGDNEQFF. DNA of the CDR3: TGTGCCAGCAGCCAAGAAACTAGCGGAGACAATGAGCAGTTCTTC.

The chain combines TRBV11-3 with TRBJ1-1; no definite D call. This CDR3 has 15 residues. CDR1 and CDR2 from the germline V gene are SGHNT and YENEEA. V lost 0 bases and J 6 bases, leaving 14 bases between the germline ends. The CDR3 coding sequence is TGTGCCAGCAGCTTAGAGTCAGGCGATGCGTCTGAAGCTTTCTTT. Its protein product is CASSLESGDASEAFF.

The chain combines TRBV14 with TRBJ1-1, with D hard to call. This CDR3 region has 13 residues. The germline CDR1 and CDR2 sequences are SGHDN and FVKESK. Trimming left V 1 base short and J 11 bases short, with 14 bases between. CDR3 DNA: TGTGCCAGCAGCCAAGGGCAGGCCATCGGTGCTTTCTTT. Its translation is CASSQGQAIGAFF.

The chain joins TRBV7-9 to TRBJ2-7; the D is unclear. Trimming took off 4 bases at V and 0 bases at J, with 10 bases between the two ends. The CDR3 sequence is 14 residues long. The V gene's germline CDR1 is SEHNR and CDR2 FQNEAQ (reference sequence). CDR3 sequence: CASSSLENSYEQYF. CDR3 DNA sequence: TGTGCCAGCAGCTCCCTAGAAAACTCCTACGAGCAGTACTTC.

This chain links TRBV3-1 (or the pseudogene TRBV3-2) with TRBJ1-4, with no clear D. Trimming took 3 bases from V and 14 from J, leaving 16 bases between them. Germline V gene data show CDR1 as LGHDT and CDR2 as YNNKEL (reference sequence). CDR3 length: 13 amino acids. CDR3 DNA sequence: TGTGCCAGCAGCCACCCTACAAGACTTGGGCTGTTTTTT. This encodes CASSHPTRLGLFF.

The V and J genes are TRBV3-1 (or the pseudogene TRBV3-2) and TRBJ1-4; D may be TRBD1 (5 bases). The V gene's germline CDR1 is LGHDT and CDR2 YNNKEL (reference sequence). The V gene lost 1 base and the J gene lost 12 bases, with 15 bases spanning the gap. This CDR3 is 14 amino acids long. The chain's CDR3 is CASSQGYTRGELFF. The CDR3 nucleotides are TGTGCCAGCAGCCAAGGCTACACCCGGGGGGAACTGTTTTTT.

The genes are TRBV6-5 and TRBJ2-2, with D maybe TRBD1 (6 bases). CDR3 length: 14 residues. V was shortened by 7 bases and J by 2 bases, with 11 bases between the two germline ends. CDR1 and CDR2 (germline): MNHEY, SVGAGI. CDR3 in amino acids: CASILTGNTGELFF. In nucleotides, the CDR3 is TGTGCCAGCATCCTGACAGGCAACACCGGGGAGCTGTTTTTT.

This chain joins TRBV14 and TRBJ2-3, with TRBD2 identical over 8 bases. There are 18 residues in the CDR3. Germline CDR1 reads SGHDN; CDR2 reads FVKESK. Losses at the gene ends were 0 bases for V and 4 bases for J; bases not matched to a gene: 12. CDR3 in DNA: TGTGCCAGCAGCCAAGATAGGTTGGTAGCGGGATATGCAGATACGCAGTATTTT. Translating gives CASSQDRLVAGYADTQYF.

The CDR3: CASSYESRTYNSPLHF. CDR3 bases: TGTGCCAGCAGTTACGAATCGAGGACCTATAATTCACCCCTCCACTTT. The chain has TRBV6-5 and TRBJ1-6; D gene uncertain. Germline-derived CDR1 and CDR2 are MNHEY and SVGAGI. Trimming removed 2 bases from V and 2 bases from J, with 10 bases in between. This CDR3 has 16 amino acids.